This is a list of T cell receptor beta chains from one sample in a study of blood T cell repertoires in COVID-19. Some clones are missing from TCRdb's copy, which holds only in-frame ones; the method was immunoSEQ multiplex PCR. Among around 63,000 clones listed, over 70% were seen once. The sequenced material came from peripheral blood. These receptor sequences come from a woman between 45 and 65 years old with active or convalescent COVID-19. The CDR3 runs from the conserved cysteine through the conserved F or W. The order of the fields is clone size, V gene, D gene, J gene, CDR3 DNA, CDR3 protein. A D gene is named only where the DNA matches it firmly. Clone size is shown for a subset of rows, as once, few, many or a class of expanded clone.

>-|TRBV6-5|TRBD2|TRBJ2-3
TGTGCCAGCAGTTACAAGCGGGAGGCAGATACGCAGTATTTT
CASSYKREADTQYF
>-|TRBV6-1|TRBD2|TRBJ2-1
TGTGCCAGCAGTGAGACTTTTAGCGGGAGTTCCTACAATGAGCAGTTCTTC
CASSETFSGSSYNEQFF
>-|TRBV5-4|-|TRBJ2-1
TGTGCCAGCAGCCCGAGCTCCCTCGGGGAGCAGTTCTTC
CASSPSSLGEQFF
>-|TRBV6-4|-|TRBJ2-1
TGTGCCAGCAGTGAGCTAGGAGGGACCTACAATGAGCAGTTCTTC
CASSELGGTYNEQFF
>-|TRBV7-2|-|TRBJ1-5
TGTGCCAGCAGCTTCCCAGGGTATAGCAATCAGCCCCAGCATTTT
CASSFPGYSNQPQHF
>-|TRBV5-1|TRBD2|TRBJ2-3
TGCGCCAGCAGCCCTTGGACTAGCGGGAGGAGGATAGATACGCAGTATTTT
CASSPWTSGRRIDTQYF
>-|TRBV6-5|TRBD2|TRBJ2-1
TGTGCCAGCAGTCGTAGCGGGCCCCAAGGAAATGAGCAGTTCTTC
CASSRSGPQGNEQFF
>-|TRBV29-1|TRBD1|TRBJ1-1
TGCAGCGCCGGGGACAGGAACACTGAAGCTTTCTTT
CSAGDRNTEAFF
>-|TRBV18|TRBD2|TRBJ2-1
TGTGCCAGCTCCTTAGCGGGAGAGGATGAGCAGTTCTTC
CASSLAGEDEQFF
>-|TRBV20-1|-|TRBJ2-5
TGCAGTGCTCTGCTAGAAGAGACCCAGTACTTC
CSALLEETQYF
>-|TRBV11-2|TRBD1|TRBJ2-6
TGTGCCAGCAGCCTTCAGGGGGCGCGGGCTGGGGCCAACGTCCTGACTTTC
CASSLQGARAGANVLTF
>-|TRBV5-4|-|TRBJ2-3
TGTGCCAGCAGCCAGGGGTCCCGGGACCCACCCGATTTT
CASSQGSRDPPDF
>-|TRBV10-3|TRBD1|TRBJ2-5
TGTGCCATCAGTCCGGACAGGGGGCTAAGGCAAGAGACCCAGTACTTC
CAISPDRGLRQETQYF
>-|TRBV27|-|TRBJ2-7
TGTGCCAGCAGTTTTAGTACCAGGGGAAACGAGCAGTACTTC
CASSFSTRGNEQYF
>-|TRBV4-1|TRBD1|TRBJ1-5
TGCGCCAGCAGCCAAGAAAGAGTAGGGGGCGGGGTGCAGCCCCAGCATTTT
CASSQERVGGGVQPQHF
>-|TRBV9|TRBD1|TRBJ1-2
TGTGCCAGCAGCGGGGGACAGATTGGTGGCTACACCTTC
CASSGGQIGGYTF
>-|TRBV28|TRBD1|TRBJ2-1
TGTGCCAGCAGTTCCCCGGCCGGGACAGCGGACAATGAGCAGTTCTTC
CASSSPAGTADNEQFF
>-|TRBV4-1|-|TRBJ2-2
TGCGCCAGCAGCCAAGAAACTCCAGCGACTATTGCAATGGGGAGCACCGGGGAGCTGTTTTTT
CASSQETPATIAMGSTGELFF
>-|TRBV5-1|TRBD2|TRBJ2-5
TGCGCCAGCAGCTTCGATCCGAGCGGGGCCCAAGAGACCCAGTACTTC
CASSFDPSGAQETQYF
>-|TRBV27|TRBD2|TRBJ2-3
TGTGCCAGCAGCCCCTACCCCACTAGCGAATTGAGCACAGATACGCAGTATTTT
CASSPYPTSELSTDTQYF
>-|TRBV3-1/TRBV3-2|-|TRBJ1-1
TGTGCCAGCAGCCTGAACTCCGACACTGAAGCTTTCTTT
CASSLNSDTEAFF
>-|TRBV10-3|-|TRBJ2-3
TGTGCCATCAGTGAGTCCTCGATTGGGAGCGGGCGCACAGATACGCAGTATTTT
CAISESSIGSGRTDTQYF
>-|TRBV24-1|-|TRBJ1-5
TGTGCCACCAGTGTTCCAGGCCGCAATCAGCCCCAGCATTTT
CATSVPGRNQPQHF
>-|TRBV27|-|TRBJ2-3
TGTGCCAGCAGTTTAGCCGGGGCAGATACGCAGTATTTT
CASSLAGADTQYF
>-|TRBV14|TRBD2|TRBJ2-7
TGTGCCAGCAGCCAAGTCCGGGGGGTCGGCGAGCAGTACTTC
CASSQVRGVGEQYF
>once|TRBV29-1|TRBD2|TRBJ2-1
TGCAGCGTAGCAAAACCGGGACTACAAATTCCAAGTGAGCAGTTCTTC
CSVAKPGLQIPSEQFF
>-|TRBV30|TRBD1|TRBJ2-7
TGTGCCTGCACTCGGGACAGTTTTTACGAGCAGTACTTC
CACTRDSFYEQYF
>few|TRBV25-1|-|TRBJ2-5
TGTGCCAGCAGTCACCTTGGAGGGAAGACCCAGTACTTC
CASSHLGGKTQYF
>-|TRBV9|-|TRBJ2-7
TGTGCCAGCAGCGCCGTAGGGGGGGGACAGTACTTC
CASSAVGGGQYF
>-|TRBV7-6|-|TRBJ1-1
TGTGCCAGCAGCTTAGGACAAACGGACAAGAACACTGAAGCTTTCTTT
CASSLGQTDKNTEAFF
>-|TRBV28|-|TRBJ1-1
TGTGCCAGCAGTTCACCCAGTGGCGAGGGCACTGAAGCTTTCTTT
CASSSPSGEGTEAFF
>many|TRBV27|TRBD2|TRBJ2-5
TGTGCCAGCAGTTTATTAGGACTAGCGGGAGGTCAAGAGACCCAGTACTTC
CASSLLGLAGGQETQYF
>-|TRBV7-8|TRBD2|TRBJ2-2
TGTGCCAGCAGCTGGGGGGGACTAGCGGGGCCCGGGGAGCTGTTTTTT
CASSWGGLAGPGELFF
>-|TRBV7-2|-|TRBJ1-1
TGTGCCAGCAGCTTACAGTGGGGCGCGAACACTGAAGCTTTCTTT
CASSLQWGANTEAFF
>-|TRBV4-2|-|TRBJ2-3
TGTGCCAGCAGCCAAGAACGGGAGACCACAGATACGCAGTATTTT
CASSQERETTDTQYF
>-|TRBV2|-|TRBJ1-5
TGTGCCAGCAGTGAGGTGACAGAGCATCAGCCCCAGCATTTT
CASSEVTEHQPQHF
>-|TRBV5-1|TRBD1|TRBJ2-3
TGCGCCAGCAGCCCAATAGACAGGGGTGACACAGATACGCAGTATTTT
CASSPIDRGDTDTQYF
>few|TRBV29-1|-|TRBJ2-7
TGCAGCGTCCGACTTTCCTACGAGCAGTACTTC
CSVRLSYEQYF
>-|TRBV9|-|TRBJ2-2
TGTGCCAGCAGCCCCCGCTTGACAACCGGGGAGCTGTTTTTT
CASSPRLTTGELFF
>-|TRBV20-1|TRBD2|TRBJ2-1
TGCAGTGCTAGTTACGGGAGGGTCTACAATGAGCAGTTCTTC
CSASYGRVYNEQFF
>-|TRBV19|-|TRBJ1-2
TGTGCCAGTACCCATGGAGGGCAGTTCCCAGCTAACTATGGCTACACCTTC
CASTHGGQFPANYGYTF